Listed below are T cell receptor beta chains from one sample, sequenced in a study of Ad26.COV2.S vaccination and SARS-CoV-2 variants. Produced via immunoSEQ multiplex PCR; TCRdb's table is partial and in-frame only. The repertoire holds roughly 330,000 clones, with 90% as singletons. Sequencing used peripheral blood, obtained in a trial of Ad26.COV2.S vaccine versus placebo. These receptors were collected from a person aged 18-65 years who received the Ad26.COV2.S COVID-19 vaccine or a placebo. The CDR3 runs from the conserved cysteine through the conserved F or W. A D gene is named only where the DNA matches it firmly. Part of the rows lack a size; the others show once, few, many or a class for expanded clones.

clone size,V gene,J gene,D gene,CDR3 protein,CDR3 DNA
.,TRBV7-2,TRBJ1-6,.,CASSFGGFNSPLHF,TGTGCCAGCAGCTTTGGAGGGTTTAACTCACCCCTCCACTTT
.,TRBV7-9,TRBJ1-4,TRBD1,CASSLKQGAGNEKLFF,TGTGCCAGCAGCTTAAAACAGGGGGCCGGCAATGAAAAACTGTTTTTT
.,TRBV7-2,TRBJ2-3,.,CASRDATDTQYF,TGTGCCAGCAGGGACGCCACAGATACGCAGTATTTT
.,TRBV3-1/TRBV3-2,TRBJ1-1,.,CASRDRGTNTEAFF,TGTGCCAGCAGGGATCGGGGGACGAACACTGAAGCTTTCTTT
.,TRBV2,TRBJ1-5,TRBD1,CASTGTAHYSNQPQHF,TGTGCCAGCACCGGGACAGCCCATTATAGCAATCAGCCCCAGCATTTT
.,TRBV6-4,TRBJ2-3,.,CASSEIGSPDTQYF,TGTGCCAGCAGTGAGATAGGGTCGCCAGATACGCAGTATTTT
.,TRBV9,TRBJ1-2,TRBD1,CASSLTQQGEGYGYTF,TGTGCCAGCAGCCTTACACAGCAGGGGGAGGGCTATGGCTACACCTTC
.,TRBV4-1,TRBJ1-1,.,CASSRGPAGDTEAFF,TGCGCCAGCAGCCGAGGGCCCGCCGGGGACACTGAAGCTTTCTTT
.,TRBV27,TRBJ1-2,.,CATAPPGYLYGYTF,TGTGCCACCGCCCCTCCGGGATATCTCTATGGCTACACCTTC
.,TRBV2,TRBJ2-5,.,CASSEALQGWSQETQYF,TGTGCCAGCAGTGAAGCGCTTCAGGGGTGGAGCCAAGAGACCCAGTACTTC
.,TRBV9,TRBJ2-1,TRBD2,CASSIGTSGGEQFF,TGTGCCAGCAGCATCGGGACTAGCGGGGGTGAGCAGTTCTTC
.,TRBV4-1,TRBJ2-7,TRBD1,CASSQDLWDRGYEQYF,TGCGCCAGCAGCCAAGATCTATGGGACAGGGGGTACGAGCAGTACTTC
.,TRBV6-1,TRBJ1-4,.,CASSETGGIEKLFF,TGTGCCAGCAGTGAAACGGGGGGGATCGAAAAACTGTTTTTT
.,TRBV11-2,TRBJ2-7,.,CASSSPYPKKGFHSYEQYF,TGTGCCAGCAGCTCCCCGTACCCCAAGAAGGGGTTTCACTCCTACGAGCAGTACTTC
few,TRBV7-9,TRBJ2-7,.,CASSQGRGDYEQYF,TGTGCCAGCAGCCAAGGGCGGGGAGACTACGAGCAGTACTTC
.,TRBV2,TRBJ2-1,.,CASMGTWGNEQFF,TGTGCCAGCATGGGAACGTGGGGGAATGAGCAGTTCTTC
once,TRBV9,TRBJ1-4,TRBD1,CASSVGTGVEKLFF,TGTGCCAGCAGCGTTGGCACAGGGGTGGAAAAACTGTTTTTT
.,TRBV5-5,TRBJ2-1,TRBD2,CASSSGLRERDEQFF,TGTGCCAGCAGCTCGGGGCTGCGGGAGAGGGATGAGCAGTTCTTC
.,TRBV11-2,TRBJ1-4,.,CASSSTATTNEKLFF,TGTGCCAGCAGCTCGACAGCTACAACTAATGAAAAACTGTTTTTT
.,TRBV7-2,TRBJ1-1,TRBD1,CASSDHRGGNTEAFF,TGTGCCAGCAGCGATCACAGGGGGGGGAACACTGAAGCTTTCTTT
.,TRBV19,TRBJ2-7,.,CASRKGPTKTYEQYF,TGTGCCAGTAGAAAGGGCCCAACAAAAACCTACGAGCAGTACTTC
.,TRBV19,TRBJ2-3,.,CASSWRGDTQYF,TGTGCCAGTAGCTGGCGGGGAGATACGCAGTATTTT
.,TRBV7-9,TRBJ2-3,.,CASSLGVSGSTDTQYF,TGTGCCAGCAGCTTAGGAGTCAGCGGGAGCACAGATACGCAGTATTTT
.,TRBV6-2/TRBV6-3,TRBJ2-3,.,CASSYDAGAWDTQYF,TGTGCCAGCAGTTATGACGCGGGGGCGTGGGATACGCAGTATTTT
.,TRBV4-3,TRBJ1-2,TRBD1,CASSQPQGAGYTF,TGCGCCAGCAGCCAACCACAGGGGGCTGGCTACACCTTC
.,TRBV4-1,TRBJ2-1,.,CASSPQAFSGSSYNEQFF,TGCGCCAGCAGCCCGCAAGCTTTCTCAGGGAGCTCCTACAATGAGCAGTTCTTC
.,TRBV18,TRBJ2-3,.,CASSPPWADTQYF,TGTGCCAGCTCACCACCTTGGGCAGATACGCAGTATTTT
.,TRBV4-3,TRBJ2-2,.,CASSTLLGGGELFF,TGCGCCAGCAGCACCCTACTCGGAGGCGGGGAGCTGTTTTTT
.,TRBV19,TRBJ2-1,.,CASSQQVSSYNEQFF,TGTGCCAGTAGTCAACAGGTGAGCTCCTACAATGAGCAGTTCTTC
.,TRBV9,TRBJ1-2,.,CASSVGGRNYGYTF,TGTGCCAGCAGCGTTGGGGGGCGGAACTATGGCTACACCTTC
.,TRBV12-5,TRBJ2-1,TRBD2,CASGLSVMGGGSYNEQFF,TGTGCTAGTGGTTTGTCCGTAATGGGGGGGGGCTCCTACAATGAGCAGTTCTTC
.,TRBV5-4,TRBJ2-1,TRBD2,CASSLESGGPNEQFF,TGTGCCAGCAGCTTGGAGTCGGGAGGGCCCAATGAGCAGTTCTTC
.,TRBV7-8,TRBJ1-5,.,CASRPEIGANQPQHF,TGTGCCAGCAGACCCGAGATCGGAGCGAATCAGCCCCAGCATTTT
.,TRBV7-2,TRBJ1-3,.,CASSVQVHGNTIYF,TGTGCCAGCAGCGTACAGGTCCATGGAAACACCATATATTTT
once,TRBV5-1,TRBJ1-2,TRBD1,CASTRDRDYGYTF,TGCGCCAGCACCCGGGACAGGGACTATGGCTACACCTTC
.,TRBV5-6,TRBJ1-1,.,CASSLYRASGGNTEAFF,TGTGCCAGCAGCTTGTATAGGGCCAGTGGGGGGAACACTGAAGCTTTCTTT
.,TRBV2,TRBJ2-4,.,CASSAGWSGALLAKNIQYF,TGTGCCAGCAGTGCCGGTTGGAGCGGAGCTCTATTAGCCAAAAACATTCAGTACTTC
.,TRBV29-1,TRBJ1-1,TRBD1,CSAFRDRVEAFF,TGCAGCGCCTTCCGCGACAGGGTAGAAGCTTTCTTT
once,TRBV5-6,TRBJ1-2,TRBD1,CASRSLGQGSYYGYTF,TGTGCCAGCAGGTCCCTCGGACAGGGGTCTTACTATGGCTACACCTTC
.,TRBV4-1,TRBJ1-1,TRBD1,CASSQVGGQGTEAFF,TGCGCCAGCAGCCAAGTAGGGGGACAGGGGACTGAAGCTTTCTTT
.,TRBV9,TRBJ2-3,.,CASSLRPDTQYF,TGTGCCAGCAGTTTAAGACCAGATACGCAGTATTTT
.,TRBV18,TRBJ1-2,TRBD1,CASSPTTGTSWANYGYTF,TGTGCCAGCTCACCGACGACAGGGACGAGTTGGGCTAACTATGGCTACACCTTC